Listed below are T cell receptor beta chains from one sample, sequenced in a study of T cells in Graves' hyperthyroidism and ophthalmopathy. TCRdb independently ran MiXCR on the multiplex PCR reads; one entry per CDR3 protein. The sample yields some 690,000 distinct CDR3 sequences, roughly a sixth seen once. The sample taken for sequencing was blood. The source is a man aged 45-65 years with Graves' hyperthyroidism. Each CDR3 is given with its conserved first and last residue. The D gene is left open where the match is weak. A clone size is listed for some rows: how often the clone was seen (once, few, many), or a class if it is expanded.

d_call: NA; clone_size: many; v_call: TRBV28; j_call: TRBJ2-7; cdr3_aa: CASLGGLTGYEQYF; cdr3_nt: TGTGCCAGCCTTGGAGGACTCACCGGCTACGAGCAGTACTTC
d_call: TRBD2; clone_size: many; v_call: TRBV28; j_call: TRBJ2-3; cdr3_aa: CASSSHGLAARDTQYF; cdr3_nt: TGTGCCAGCAGCTCACACGGACTAGCGGCCAGAGATACGCAGTATTTT
d_call: TRBD1; clone_size: NA; v_call: TRBV12-3/TRBV12-4; j_call: TRBJ1-6; cdr3_aa: CASSPDRVGSPLHF; cdr3_nt: TGTGCCAGCAGCCCGGACAGGGTAGGCTCACCCCTCCACTTT
d_call: TRBD1; clone_size: many; v_call: TRBV28; j_call: TRBJ2-7; cdr3_aa: CASRGQVSYEQYF; cdr3_nt: TGTGCCAGCAGGGGACAGGTATCCTACGAGCAGTACTTC
d_call: TRBD2; clone_size: many; v_call: TRBV2; j_call: TRBJ2-3; cdr3_aa: CASWALASGRDTQYF; cdr3_nt: TGTGCCAGCTGGGCCCTCGCTAGCGGGAGAGATACGCAGTATTTT
d_call: NA; clone_size: NA; v_call: TRBV24-1; j_call: TRBJ2-5; cdr3_aa: CATSDYGETQYF; cdr3_nt: TGTGCCACCAGTGATTACGGTGAGACCCAGTACTTC
d_call: NA; clone_size: few; v_call: TRBV7-9; j_call: TRBJ2-5; cdr3_aa: CASSLNSFGLVTQYF; cdr3_nt: TGTGCCAGCAGCTTGAACAGCTTCGGTCTTGTGACCCAGTACTTC
d_call: NA; clone_size: NA; v_call: TRBV4-3; j_call: TRBJ2-3; cdr3_aa: CASSQDHEALSTDTQYF; cdr3_nt: TGCGCCAGCAGCCAAGATCATGAGGCCCTTAGCACAGATACGCAGTATTTT
d_call: NA; clone_size: many; v_call: TRBV27; j_call: TRBJ2-7; cdr3_aa: CASSSGVAYEQYF; cdr3_nt: TGTGCCAGCAGCTCAGGGGTTGCCTACGAGCAGTACTTC
d_call: TRBD2; clone_size: many; v_call: TRBV11-2; j_call: TRBJ2-5; cdr3_aa: CASSYRAGEETQYF; cdr3_nt: TGTGCCAGCAGCTACCGAGCGGGAGAAGAGACCCAGTACTTC
d_call: NA; clone_size: NA; v_call: TRBV9; j_call: TRBJ1-4; cdr3_aa: CASSVEGSTNEKLFF; cdr3_nt: TGTGCCAGCAGCGTAGAAGGGTCGACTAATGAAAAACTGTTTTTT
d_call: TRBD1; clone_size: few; v_call: TRBV30; j_call: TRBJ2-3; cdr3_aa: CAWGQGPDTQYF; cdr3_nt: TGTGCCTGGGGACAGGGTCCAGATACGCAGTATTTT
d_call: NA; clone_size: NA; v_call: TRBV5-1; j_call: TRBJ1-1; cdr3_aa: CASIKQGDTEAFF; cdr3_nt: TGCGCCAGCATAAAACAGGGAGACACTGAAGCTTTCTTT
d_call: NA; clone_size: NA; v_call: TRBV18; j_call: TRBJ2-1; cdr3_aa: CASSSGSAGLLYNEQFF; cdr3_nt: TGTGCCAGCTCCTCCGGGTCCGCGGGGCTCCTCTACAATGAGCAGTTCTTC
d_call: NA; clone_size: NA; v_call: TRBV3-1; j_call: TRBJ2-5; cdr3_aa: CASSQGWIGGETQYF; cdr3_nt: TGTGCCAGCAGCCAAGGATGGATTGGAGGAGAGACCCAGTACTTC
d_call: TRBD2; clone_size: few; v_call: TRBV7-2; j_call: TRBJ2-7; cdr3_aa: CASSPYLAGGPNEQYF; cdr3_nt: TGTGCCAGCAGCCCGTACCTAGCGGGAGGGCCCAACGAGCAGTACTTC
d_call: NA; clone_size: NA; v_call: TRBV29-1; j_call: TRBJ2-1; cdr3_aa: CSVEDWISTNGTSYNEQFF; cdr3_nt: TGCAGCGTTGAAGATTGGATCTCAACTAACGGCACTTCCTACAATGAGCAGTTCTTC
d_call: NA; clone_size: many; v_call: TRBV28; j_call: TRBJ2-3; cdr3_aa: CASSVVTDTQYF; cdr3_nt: TGTGCCAGTTCCGTAGTCACAGATACGCAGTATTTT
d_call: NA; clone_size: NA; v_call: TRBV20-1; j_call: TRBJ2-1; cdr3_aa: CSASLQGRNEQFF; cdr3_nt: TGCAGTGCTAGTCTGCAGGGGAGGAATGAGCAGTTCTTC
d_call: NA; clone_size: many; v_call: TRBV2; j_call: TRBJ2-2; cdr3_aa: CASNLGQGPGELFF; cdr3_nt: TGTGCCAGCAATCTGGGCCAGGGGCCCGGGGAGCTGTTTTTT
d_call: TRBD2; clone_size: many; v_call: TRBV28; j_call: TRBJ2-1; cdr3_aa: CASSTSGTSGPIWDEQFF; cdr3_nt: TGTGCCAGCAGTACGTCCGGGACTAGCGGACCCATCTGGGATGAGCAGTTCTTC
d_call: TRBD2; clone_size: many; v_call: TRBV6-2/TRBV6-3; j_call: TRBJ2-5; cdr3_aa: CASSYGTSKTQYF; cdr3_nt: TGTGCCAGCAGTTATGGGACTAGCAAGACCCAGTACTTC
d_call: TRBD1; clone_size: many; v_call: TRBV10-3; j_call: TRBJ2-5; cdr3_aa: CAISEPGQAKETQYF; cdr3_nt: TGTGCCATCAGTGAGCCGGGACAGGCCAAAGAGACCCAGTACTTC
d_call: NA; clone_size: NA; v_call: TRBV13; j_call: TRBJ2-6; cdr3_aa: CASSPTVLGTGANVLTF; cdr3_nt: TGTGCCAGCAGCCCAACCGTCTTAGGGACTGGGGCCAACGTCCTGACTTTC
d_call: NA; clone_size: many; v_call: TRBV11-2; j_call: TRBJ2-3; cdr3_aa: CASSDSRTMDTQYF; cdr3_nt: TGTGCCAGCAGCGATTCAAGGACTATGGATACGCAGTATTTT
d_call: TRBD2; clone_size: many; v_call: TRBV5-1; j_call: TRBJ2-3; cdr3_aa: CASSLGGTSDKTQYF; cdr3_nt: TGCGCCAGCAGCTTGGGGGGGACTAGTGACAAGACGCAGTATTTT
d_call: NA; clone_size: NA; v_call: TRBV30; j_call: TRBJ2-5; cdr3_aa: CAWSPGEAETQYF; cdr3_nt: TGTGCCTGGAGTCCCGGGGAAGCCGAGACCCAGTACTTC
d_call: NA; clone_size: many; v_call: TRBV28; j_call: TRBJ2-7; cdr3_aa: CASSLGRVYEQYF; cdr3_nt: TGTGCCAGCAGTTTGGGCAGGGTGTACGAGCAGTACTTC
d_call: TRBD2; clone_size: few; v_call: TRBV19; j_call: TRBJ2-1; cdr3_aa: CASSIVLAGLNEQFF; cdr3_nt: TGTGCCAGTAGTATAGTACTAGCGGGGCTCAATGAGCAGTTCTTC
d_call: TRBD2; clone_size: NA; v_call: TRBV7-2; j_call: TRBJ2-1; cdr3_aa: CASSLGGETQFF; cdr3_nt: TGTGCCAGCAGCTTGGGAGGGGAGACGCAGTTCTTC
d_call: NA; clone_size: NA; v_call: TRBV28; j_call: TRBJ1-2; cdr3_aa: CASSLGQLSANYGYTF; cdr3_nt: TGTGCCAGCAGTTTAGGTCAGCTTAGCGCTAACTATGGCTACACCTTC
d_call: NA; clone_size: many; v_call: TRBV27; j_call: TRBJ2-5; cdr3_aa: CASSLIVGETQYF; cdr3_nt: TGTGCCAGCAGTTTAATCGTTGGAGAGACCCAGTACTTC
d_call: TRBD1; clone_size: NA; v_call: TRBV4-3; j_call: TRBJ1-6; cdr3_aa: CASSQDIDRGSPLHF; cdr3_nt: TGCGCCAGCAGCCAAGATATAGACAGGGGTTCACCCCTCCACTTT
d_call: NA; clone_size: NA; v_call: TRBV9; j_call: TRBJ1-1; cdr3_aa: CASSASGTEAFF; cdr3_nt: TGTGCCAGCAGCGCCTCCGGGACAGAAGCTTTCTTT
d_call: NA; clone_size: few; v_call: TRBV27; j_call: TRBJ1-6; cdr3_aa: CASSLSGQSYNSPLHF; cdr3_nt: TGTGCCAGCAGTTTATCAGGACAGTCCTATAATTCACCCCTCCACTTT
d_call: TRBD2; clone_size: many; v_call: TRBV29-1; j_call: TRBJ2-7; cdr3_aa: CSVVPGLVSYEQYF; cdr3_nt: TGCAGCGTTGTACCGGGACTAGTTTCCTACGAGCAGTACTTC
d_call: NA; clone_size: many; v_call: TRBV7-2; j_call: TRBJ2-7; cdr3_aa: CASSLALGALSAEQYF; cdr3_nt: TGTGCCAGCAGCTTAGCTCTAGGAGCTCTTTCTGCCGAGCAGTACTTC
d_call: NA; clone_size: few; v_call: TRBV12-3/TRBV12-4; j_call: TRBJ2-1; cdr3_aa: CASRDTRGEQFF; cdr3_nt: TGTGCCAGCAGGGACACCAGGGGTGAGCAGTTCTTC